This T cell receptor (beta chain) is from a study of control samples from healthy donors and cancer patients. Data came from immunoSEQ multiplex PCR; TCRdb stores just in-frame clones and leaves some out. Of 71,000 or so clones listed, roughly 89% were seen once; the top ten hold around 19%. This CDR3 has 13 residues. From germline, CDR1 is SGDLS and CDR2 YYNGEE. Trimming removed 4 bases at V and 6 bases at J, with 14 bases between. The TCR was taken from a man aged 55 to 70 with lung cancer. Material: PBMCs. The J gene is TRBJ2-7, the V gene TRBV9; D might be TRBD1 or TRBD2, each matching 5 bases. The CDR3 is CASSPNIGTEQYF. CDR3 DNA sequence: TGTGCCAGCAGCCCAAATATAGGGACCGAGCAGTACTTC.